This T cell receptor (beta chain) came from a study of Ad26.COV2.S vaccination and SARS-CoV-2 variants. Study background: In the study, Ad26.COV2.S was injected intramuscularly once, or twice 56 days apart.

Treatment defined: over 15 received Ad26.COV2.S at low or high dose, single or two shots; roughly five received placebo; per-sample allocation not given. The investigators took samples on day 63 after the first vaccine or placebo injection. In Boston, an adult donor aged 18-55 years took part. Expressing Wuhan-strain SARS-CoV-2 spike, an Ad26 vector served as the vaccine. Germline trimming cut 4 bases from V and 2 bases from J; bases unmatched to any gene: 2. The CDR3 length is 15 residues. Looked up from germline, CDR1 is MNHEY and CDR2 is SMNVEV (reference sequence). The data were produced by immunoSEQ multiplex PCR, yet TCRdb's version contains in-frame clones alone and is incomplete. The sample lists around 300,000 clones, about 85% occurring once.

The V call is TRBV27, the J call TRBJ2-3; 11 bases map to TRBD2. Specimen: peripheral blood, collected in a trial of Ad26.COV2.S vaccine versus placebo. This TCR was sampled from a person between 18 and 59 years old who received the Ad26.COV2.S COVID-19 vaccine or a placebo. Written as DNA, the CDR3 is TGTGCCAGCAGTTCACTAGCGGGGGTCACAGATACGCAGTATTTT. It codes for CASSSLAGVTDTQYF.